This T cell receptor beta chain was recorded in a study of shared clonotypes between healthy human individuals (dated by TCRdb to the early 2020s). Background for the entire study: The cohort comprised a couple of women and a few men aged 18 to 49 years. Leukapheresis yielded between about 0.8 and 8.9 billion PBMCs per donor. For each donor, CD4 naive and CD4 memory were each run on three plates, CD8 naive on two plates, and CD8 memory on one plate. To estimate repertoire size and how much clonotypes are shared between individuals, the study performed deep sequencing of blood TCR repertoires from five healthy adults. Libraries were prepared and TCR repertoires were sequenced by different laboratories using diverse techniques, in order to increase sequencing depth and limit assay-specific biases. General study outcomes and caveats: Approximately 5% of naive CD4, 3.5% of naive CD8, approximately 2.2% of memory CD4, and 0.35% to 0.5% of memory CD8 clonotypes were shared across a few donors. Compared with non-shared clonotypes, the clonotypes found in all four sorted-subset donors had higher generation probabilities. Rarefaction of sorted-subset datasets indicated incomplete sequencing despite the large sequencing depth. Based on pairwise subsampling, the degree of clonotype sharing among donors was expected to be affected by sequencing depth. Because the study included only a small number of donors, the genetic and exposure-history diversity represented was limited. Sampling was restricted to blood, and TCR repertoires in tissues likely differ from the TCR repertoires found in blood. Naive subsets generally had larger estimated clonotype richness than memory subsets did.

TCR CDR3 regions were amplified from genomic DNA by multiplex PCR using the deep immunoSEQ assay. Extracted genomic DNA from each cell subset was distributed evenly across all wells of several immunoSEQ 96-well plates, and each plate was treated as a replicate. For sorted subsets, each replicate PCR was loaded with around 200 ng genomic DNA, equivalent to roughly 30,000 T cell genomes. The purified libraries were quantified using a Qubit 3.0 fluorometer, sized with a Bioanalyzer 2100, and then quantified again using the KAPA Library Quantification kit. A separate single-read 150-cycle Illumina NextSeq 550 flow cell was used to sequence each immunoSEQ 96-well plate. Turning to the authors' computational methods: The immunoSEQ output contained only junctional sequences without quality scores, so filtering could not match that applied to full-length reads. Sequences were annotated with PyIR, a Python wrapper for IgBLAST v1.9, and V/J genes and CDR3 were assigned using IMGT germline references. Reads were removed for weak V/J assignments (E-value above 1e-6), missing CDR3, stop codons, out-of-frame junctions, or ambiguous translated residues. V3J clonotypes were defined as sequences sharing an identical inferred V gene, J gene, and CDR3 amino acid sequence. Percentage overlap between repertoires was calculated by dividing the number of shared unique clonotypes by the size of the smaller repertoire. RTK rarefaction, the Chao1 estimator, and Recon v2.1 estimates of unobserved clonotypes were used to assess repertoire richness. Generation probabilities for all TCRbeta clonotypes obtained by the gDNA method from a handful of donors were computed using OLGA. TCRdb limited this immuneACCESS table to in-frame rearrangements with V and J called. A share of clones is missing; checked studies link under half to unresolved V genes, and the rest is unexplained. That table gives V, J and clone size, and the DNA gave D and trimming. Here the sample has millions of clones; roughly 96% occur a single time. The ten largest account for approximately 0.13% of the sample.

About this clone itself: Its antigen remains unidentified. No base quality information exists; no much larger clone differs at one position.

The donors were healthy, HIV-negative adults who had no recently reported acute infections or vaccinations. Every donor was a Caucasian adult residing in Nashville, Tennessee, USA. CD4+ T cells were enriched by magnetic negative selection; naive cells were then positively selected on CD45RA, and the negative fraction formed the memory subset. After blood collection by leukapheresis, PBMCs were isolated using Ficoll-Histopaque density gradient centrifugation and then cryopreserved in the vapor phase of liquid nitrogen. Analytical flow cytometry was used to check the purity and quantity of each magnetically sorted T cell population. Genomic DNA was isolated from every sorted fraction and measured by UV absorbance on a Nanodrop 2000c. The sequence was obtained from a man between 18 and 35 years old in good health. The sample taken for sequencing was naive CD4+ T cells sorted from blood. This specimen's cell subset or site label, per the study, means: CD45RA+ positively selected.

In nucleotides, the sequence is TGTGCCAGCACACAGGGCATGAGCAATCAGCCCCAGCATTTT. This yields the protein CASTQGMSNQPQHF. Recombination joined TRBV6-1 with TRBJ1-5; the D gene is possibly TRBD1, with 6 bases matching. From its cysteine to its phenylalanine, the CDR3 spans 14 amino acids. Of the read, only the CDR3 DNA is kept; its 42 bases are in frame from base 1. V and J lose 7 bases and 1 base, and a span of 11 bases separates them. The germline V gene yields MNHNS for CDR1 and SASEGT for CDR2.